These 2 T cell receptor beta chains share one sample of origin, sequenced in a study of blood T cell repertoires in COVID-19. TCRdb's copy holds only in-frame clones and misses some; the assay was immunoSEQ multiplex PCR. This table holds around 100,000 clones, around 85% found once. The specimen was peripheral blood. These receptors were collected from a human donor in a cohort sampled during active COVID-19.

This chain links TRBV11-1 with TRBJ2-5, with TRBD1 matching over 9 bases. CDR1 is SGHAT and CDR2 is FQDESV in the germline V gene (reference sequence). CDR3 size: 15 residues. Germline trimming cut 5 bases from V and 1 base from J; bases unmatched to any gene: 5. The CDR3 DNA is TGTGCCAGCAGCCCCGTGGGACAGGGCCAAGAGACCCAGTACTTC. This sequence encodes CASSPVGQGQETQYF.

The DNA of the CDR3 is TGCGCCAGCACTCTGGAGGGCACTGAAGCTTTCTTT. Amino acids: CASTLEGTEAFF. The genes are TRBV5-1 and TRBJ1-1; D not resolved. Trimming pared 6 bases from V and 4 bases from J, leaving 10 bases between. This CDR3 is built from 12 residues. Germline-derived CDR1 and CDR2 are SGHRS and YFSETQ.